The 20 T cell receptor beta chains presented below share a single source sample, sequenced in a study of CD4 T cells in lung cancer. Data came from immunoSEQ multiplex PCR; TCRdb stores just in-frame clones and leaves some out. Counted here are roughly 5,200 clones, around 69% occurring once; the ten biggest clones make up roughly 15%. The sequenced sample consisted of lung tumor tissue. Every receptor here comes from a man in his 60s with non-small cell lung cancer.

The rearrangement joins TRBV29-1 to TRBJ2-3; a possible D gene is TRBD1 (7 bases). Trimming left V 7 bases short and J 0 bases short, with 14 bases between. CDR1 and CDR2 from the germline V gene are SQVTM and ANQGSEA. CDR3 length: 14 residues. The CDR3 coding sequence is TGCAGCGGGGCAGGGGGGACAAGCACAGATACGCAGTATTTT. This translates into CSGAGGTSTDTQYF.

The chain employs TRBV19 and TRBJ2-5; 12 bases match TRBD2. CDR1 is LNHDA and CDR2 is SQIVND in the germline V gene (reference sequence). Trimming removed 5 bases from V and 5 bases from J; junction bases left unmatched: 9. The CDR3 is made up of 16 amino acids. The CDR3 loop reads CASSPGLAGRLETQYF. The CDR3 bases are TGTGCCAGTAGTCCCGGACTAGCGGGGCGTCTGGAGACCCAGTACTTC. The full variable domain, rest sourced from reference TRBV19 and TRBJ2-5, is DGGITQSPKYLFRKEGQNVTLSCEQNLNHDAMYWYRQDPGQGLRLIYYSQIVNDFQKGDIAEGYSVSREKKESFPLTVTSAQKNPTAFYLCASSPGLAGRLETQYFGPGTRLLVL.

The rearrangement links TRBV30 to TRBJ1-2, with 7 bases that match TRBD1. The CDR3 consists of 14 residues. CDR1 is GTSNPN, CDR2 SVGIG, per germline (reference sequence). Trimming removed 4 bases from V and 5 bases from J; junction bases left unmatched: 10. CDR3 bases: TGTGCCTGGATGCAAGACAGGGACTTATATGGCTACACCTTC. Its translation is CAWMQDRDLYGYTF.

The rearrangement uses TRBV19 and TRBJ2-7, with D possibly TRBD2 on 5 matching bases. This CDR3 has 14 residues. Trimming pared 3 bases from V and 4 bases from J, leaving 13 bases between. CDR1 and CDR2 (germline): LNHDA, SQIVND (reference sequence). Here the CDR3 DNA reads TGTGCCAGTAGTATTGGGCCCCTAGCATACGAGCAGTACTTC. This gives the protein CASSIGPLAYEQYF.

The J gene is TRBJ1-4, the V gene TRBV7-3; a possible D gene is TRBD1 (5 bases). Germline CDR1 reads SGHTA; CDR2 reads FQGTGA. Trimming cost V 3 bases and J 8 bases, with 16 bases left between them. The CDR3 extends over 15 amino acids. The CDR3 reads CASSLDGRDGEKLFF. DNA of the CDR3: TGTGCCAGCAGCTTGGACGGGCGGGACGGGGAAAAACTGTTTTTT.

This clone was detected only a few times. The chain has TRBV27 and TRBJ1-2, with D possibly matching TRBD1 (5 bases). Germline V lookup: CDR1 MNHEY, CDR2 SMNVEV (reference sequence). There are 14 residues in the CDR3. V lost 5 bases to trimming and J lost 0 bases, with 10 bases between them. The CDR3 sequence: CASSRTTANYGYTF. The CDR3 coding sequence is TGTGCCAGCAGTCGCACGACAGCTAACTATGGCTACACCTTC.

The chain uses TRBV6-1 and TRBJ1-1; 8 bases line up with TRBD1. V dropped 6 bases and J dropped 5; count of bases not matched to a gene: 8. The CDR3 runs 14 residues. Per the germline V gene, CDR1 is MNHNS and CDR2 is SASEGT. The DNA of the CDR3 is TGTGCCAGCAGAACAGGACAGGGATGGACTGAAGCTTTCTTT. Translation gives CASRTGQGWTEAFF.

This chain joins TRBV9 and TRBJ2-3, with D maybe TRBD2 (7 bases). The CDR3 runs to 14 residues. Deletions cut 4 bases from V and 4 bases from J, with 13 bases between. Germline V gene lookup returns CDR1 SGDLS and CDR2 YYNGEE. CDR3 DNA: TGTGCCAGCAGCCCGGGGGGCGGCCCAGATACGCAGTATTTT. Its protein product is CASSPGGGPDTQYF.

The rearrangement uses TRBV5-6 and TRBJ1-5; 7 bases are shared with TRBD1. V lost 3 bases to trimming and J lost 0 bases; unmatched junction nucleotides: 3. Germline CDR1 reads SGHDT; CDR2 reads YYEEEE. This CDR3 has 15 amino acids. The CDR3 coding sequence is TGTGCCAGCAGCTCCTGGGACAGTAGCAATCAGCCCCAGCATTTT. Translation: CASSSWDSSNQPQHF.

This clone has only one observation. The chain carries TRBV4-1 and TRBJ2-7; D remains unclear. V was shortened by 0 bases and J by 2 bases, with 8 bases between the two germline ends. Germline V gene lookup returns CDR1 MGHRA and CDR2 YSYEKL. The CDR3 is made up of 14 amino acids. The CDR3 reads CASSQDNGAYEQYF. The CDR3 nucleotides are TGCGCCAGCAGCCAAGACAACGGAGCCTACGAGCAGTACTTC.

This clone was seen a single time. This chain uses TRBV6-5 with TRBJ2-7; 7 nucleotides line up with TRBD2. V shed 5 bases, J shed 3 bases, and the junction held 1 base outside the gene matches. This CDR3 has 12 amino acids. Germline CDR1 and CDR2: MNHEY and SVGAGI. The CDR3 DNA follows: TGTGCCAGCAGTCGGGGGGTCTACGAGCAGTACGTC. Encoded protein: CASSRGVYEQYV.

This chain connects TRBV2 to TRBJ2-7, with no clear D. V was pared by 6 bases and J by 6 bases, with 15 bases between. This CDR3 region has 13 residues. The germline V gene encodes CDR1 SNHLY and CDR2 FYNNEI. For the CDR3, the DNA is TGTGCCAGCAGGAGCCTAGGTCTCTCCGAGCAGTACTTC. Translating gives CASRSLGLSEQYF.

The rearrangement links TRBV19 to TRBJ1-2, with 7 bases that match TRBD1. The CDR3 consists of 13 residues. Germline V CDR1 and CDR2: LNHDA, SQIVND (reference sequence). The trim removed 3 bases at V and 5 bases at J, leaving 3 bases unmatched. This CDR3 is CASSITGDYGYTF. The CDR3 DNA sequence: TGTGCCAGTAGTATTACAGGGGATTATGGCTACACCTTC.

This clone occurred once. This chain links TRBV7-8 with TRBJ2-1, with TRBD1 identical over 9 bases. There are 17 residues in the CDR3. Germline loops: CDR1 SGHVS, CDR2 FQNEAQ. V gave up 6 bases and J gave up 7 bases; unmatched junction bases: 16. As DNA, the CDR3 is TGTGCCAGCAGTTCTTATGTTTCCGGGACAGGGTTGAATGAGCAGTTCTTC. The encoded protein is CASSSYVSGTGLNEQFF.

Here the CDR3 reads CASIGQRGYTF. For the CDR3, the DNA is TGTGCCAGCATCGGACAGAGGGGCTACACCTTC. The chain couples TRBV28 to TRBJ1-2; D possibly corresponds to TRBD1 (6 bases). This CDR3 comprises 11 residues. Trimming removed 7 bases at V and 8 bases at J, with 11 bases between. Germline V gene sequence: CDR1 MDHEN, CDR2 SYDVKM.

The V and J genes are TRBV6-5 and TRBJ2-1, with D maybe TRBD2 (5 bases). V was trimmed by 8 bases and J by 4 bases, leaving 15 bases between them. The CDR3 runs to 14 residues. CDR1 and CDR2 from the germline V gene are MNHEY and SVGAGI. The CDR3 spells CASARLARYNEQFF. CDR3 coding DNA: TGTGCCAGCGCCCGATTAGCGAGGTACAATGAGCAGTTCTTC.

The chain recombines TRBV6-5 with TRBJ1-4; 8 nucleotides agree with TRBD1. Losses at the gene ends were 5 bases for V and 8 bases for J; bases not matched to a gene: 7. Germline CDR1 MNHEY, CDR2 SVGAGI. This CDR3 comprises 14 residues. The CDR3 loop is CASSPDRGGEKLFF. The CDR3 region has the DNA TGTGCCAGCAGTCCTGACAGGGGCGGCGAAAAACTGTTTTTT.

The count of this clone is one. The chain has TRBV7-2 and TRBJ2-1; a possible D gene is TRBD2 (6 bases). The CDR3 contains 14 residues. Germline loops: CDR1 SGHTA, CDR2 FQGNSA. V shed 5 bases and J shed 4 bases, with 12 bases lying between them. The CDR3 nucleotides are TGTGCCAGCAGCCCCGCGGGGAGATACAATGAGCAGTTCTTC. Translated: CASSPAGRYNEQFF.

The chain employs TRBV12-5 and TRBJ2-5; 15 bases match TRBD2. The CDR3 length is 16 residues. CDR1 and CDR2 (germline): LGHNT, FRNRAP. Trimming at V came to 5 bases and at J to 5 bases, leaving 6 bases not matched to a gene. CDR3 DNA: TGTGCTAGTGGTCACGGACTAGCGGGAGGGGGGGAGACCCAGTACTTC. This translates into CASGHGLAGGGETQYF.

V and J are TRBV5-6 and TRBJ2-1; 11 positions match TRBD2. CDR1 and CDR2 (germline): SGHDT, YYEEEE. The CDR3 is made up of 15 amino acids. The V gene end was trimmed by 4 bases and the J gene end by 4 bases; junction bases not matched to a gene: 4. The CDR3 loop is CASSRTSGSYNEQFF. The CDR3, as DNA: TGTGCCAGCAGCCGAACTAGCGGGAGTTACAATGAGCAGTTCTTC.